This T cell receptor beta chain was identified during a study of cytomegalovirus exposure and HLA in healthy donors. Study-wide context: Genotyping showed approximately 81% of roughly 390 donors falling in the Caucasian-associated ancestry cluster.

The CDR3 is 15 amino acids. CDR1 MNHEY and CDR2 SVGAGI come from the germline V gene. V was clipped by 4 bases and J by 0 bases, with 10 bases between them. Both 60 Vbeta primers and 13 Jbeta primers went into the PCR. Libraries were prepared by immunoSEQ multiplex PCR; TCRdb keeps only in-frame clonotypes and omits some of them. The top ten hold approximately 1.4% of the sample, which has around 150,000 clones, over 70% seen once. The sequence was obtained from a woman in her thirties or forties in good health and CMV-seronegative. The chain recombines TRBV6-5 with TRBJ1-5; unclear D gene. Sample: PBMCs. DNA for the CDR3: TGTGCCAGCAGTTTAGCCTACGATAGCAATCAGCCCCAGCATTTT. Translating it yields CASSLAYDSNQPQHF.